This T cell receptor beta chain was recorded in a study of blood T cell repertoires in COVID-19. Assay: immunoSEQ multiplex PCR; the TCRdb copy retains only in-frame clones and omits some. Of under 85,000 clones listed, 60% to 85% are singletons. The receptor was isolated from a human donor in a cohort sampled during active COVID-19. Sequencing input: peripheral blood.

In nucleotides, the CDR3 is TGTGCCATCAGTCGCTCAGGGGCGCAGATGAACACTGAAGCTTTCTTT. It translates to CAISRSGAQMNTEAFF. The chain links TRBV10-3 to TRBJ1-1; the D gene is possibly TRBD1 (6 bases). The length of the CDR3 is 16 residues. V lost 5 bases, J lost 0 bases, and 16 bases lay in between. The V gene's germline CDR1 is ENHRY and CDR2 SYGVKD.